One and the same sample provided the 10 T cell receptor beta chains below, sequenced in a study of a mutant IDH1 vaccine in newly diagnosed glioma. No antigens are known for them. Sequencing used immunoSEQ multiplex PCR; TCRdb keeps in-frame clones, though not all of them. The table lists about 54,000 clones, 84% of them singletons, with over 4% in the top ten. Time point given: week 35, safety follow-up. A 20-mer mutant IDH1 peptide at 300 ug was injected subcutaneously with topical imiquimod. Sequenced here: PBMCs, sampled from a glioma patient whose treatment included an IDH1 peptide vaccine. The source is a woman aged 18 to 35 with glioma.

The CDR3 DNA reads as TGTGCCAGTAGTATCCTGGGGAGGGACTATGGCTACACCTTC. This sequence encodes CASSILGRDYGYTF. The chain combines TRBV19 with TRBJ1-2; D remains unclear. V was clipped by 3 bases and J by 3 bases, with 11 bases between them. The CDR3 runs 14 residues. The germline CDR1 and CDR2 sequences are LNHDA and SQIVND (reference sequence). Together with reference TRBV19 and TRBJ1-2, the CDR3 gives the full variable domain: DGGITQSPKYLFRKEGQNVTLSCEQNLNHDAMYWYRQDPGQGLRLIYYSQIVNDFQKGDIAEGYSVSREKKESFPLTVTSAQKNPTAFYLCASSILGRDYGYTFGSGTRLTVV.

The CDR3 sequence is CASSYRTSGGTDTQYF. The CDR3 DNA sequence: TGTGCCAGCAGTTACCGGACTAGCGGGGGCACAGATACGCAGTATTTT. This chain links TRBV6-5 with TRBJ2-3, with 12 bases fitting TRBD2. This CDR3 contains 16 residues. The germline gives CDR1 MNHEY, CDR2 SVGAGI. Trimming at V came to 2 bases and at J to 1 base, leaving 1 base not matched to a gene.

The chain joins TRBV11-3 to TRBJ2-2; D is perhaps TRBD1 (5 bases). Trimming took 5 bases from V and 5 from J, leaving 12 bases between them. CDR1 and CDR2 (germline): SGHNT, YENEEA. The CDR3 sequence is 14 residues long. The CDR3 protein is CASSIRSGTGELFF. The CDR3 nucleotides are TGTGCCAGCAGCATTCGCTCAGGGACCGGGGAGCTGTTTTTT.

This chain's CDR3 is CASSEWETQYF. Written as DNA, the CDR3 is TGTGCCAGCAGTGAATGGGAGACCCAGTACTTC. J is TRBJ2-5 and V is TRBV25-1; no clear D. CDR3 size: 11 residues. Germline CDR1 is MGHDK and CDR2 is SYGVNS. V lost 1 base, J lost 5 bases, and 2 bases lay in between. Combining the CDR3 with reference TRBV25-1 and TRBJ2-5 gives the whole variable domain EADIYQTPRYLVIGTGKKITLECSQTMGHDKMYWYQQDPGMELHLIHYSYGVNSTEKGDLSSESTVSRIRTEHFPLTLESARPSHTSQYLCASSEWETQYFGPGTRLLVL.

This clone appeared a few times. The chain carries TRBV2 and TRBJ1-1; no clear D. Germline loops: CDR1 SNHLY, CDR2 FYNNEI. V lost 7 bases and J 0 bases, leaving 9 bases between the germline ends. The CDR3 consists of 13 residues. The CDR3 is CASTPDLNTEAFF. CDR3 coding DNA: TGTGCCAGCACCCCGGACCTGAACACTGAAGCTTTCTTT.

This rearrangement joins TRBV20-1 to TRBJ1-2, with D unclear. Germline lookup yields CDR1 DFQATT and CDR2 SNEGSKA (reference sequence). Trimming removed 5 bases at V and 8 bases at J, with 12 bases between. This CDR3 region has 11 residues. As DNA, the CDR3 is TGCAGTGCTCGACAAGGGATGGGCTACACCTTC. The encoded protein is CSARQGMGYTF.

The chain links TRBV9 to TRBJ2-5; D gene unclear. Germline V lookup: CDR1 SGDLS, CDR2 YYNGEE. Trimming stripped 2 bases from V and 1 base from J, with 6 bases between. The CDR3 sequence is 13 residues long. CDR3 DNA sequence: TGTGCCAGCAGCGTCGCGATCCAAGAGACCCAGTACTTC. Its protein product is CASSVAIQETQYF. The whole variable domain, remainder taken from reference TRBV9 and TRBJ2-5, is DSGVTQTPKHLITATGQRVTLRCSPRSGDLSVYWYQQSLDQGLQFLIQYYNGEERAKGNILERFSAQQFPDLHSELNLSSLELGDSALYFCASSVAIQETQYFGPGTRLLVL.

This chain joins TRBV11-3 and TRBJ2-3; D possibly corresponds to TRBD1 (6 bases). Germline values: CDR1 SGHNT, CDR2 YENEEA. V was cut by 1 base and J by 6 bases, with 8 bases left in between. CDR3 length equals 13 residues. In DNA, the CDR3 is TGTGCCAGCAGCTTAGGGACAGCTGATACGCAGTATTTT. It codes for CASSLGTADTQYF.

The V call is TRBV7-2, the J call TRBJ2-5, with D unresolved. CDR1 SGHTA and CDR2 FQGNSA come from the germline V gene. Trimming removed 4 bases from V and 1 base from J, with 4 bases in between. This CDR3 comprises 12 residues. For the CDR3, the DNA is TGTGCCAGCAGCTCCGGCCAAGAGACCCAGTACTTC. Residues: CASSSGQETQYF.

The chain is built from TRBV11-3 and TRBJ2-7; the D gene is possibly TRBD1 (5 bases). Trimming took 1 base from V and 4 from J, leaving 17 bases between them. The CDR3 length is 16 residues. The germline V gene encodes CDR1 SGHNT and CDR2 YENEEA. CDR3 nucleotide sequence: TGTGCCAGCAGCTTAGTTGCGTGGGGCGCGGATTACGAGCAGTACTTC. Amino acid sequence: CASSLVAWGADYEQYF.